The source of this TCR beta chain is a study of blood T cells in healthy people across ages. Study-level results: PBMC samples, being unsorted, prevented any conclusive comparison of naive and antigen-experienced cells. Age advanced and TCR beta diversity per million T cells fell, roughly linearly.

CDR1 and CDR2 from the germline V gene are DFQATT and SNEGSKA (reference sequence). This CDR3 is 12 amino acids long. V gave up 0 bases and J gave up 8 bases, with 8 bases separating them. Sample-barcoded 5' priming and a J-beta primer mix drove a second PCR of about 7 to 11 cycles. TCRdb itself ran the 5' RACE reads through MiXCR, one entry per CDR3 protein. Of 630,000 or so distinct CDR3 sequences listed, about 30% are singletons. This clonotype was seen at least ten times. The antigen is unknown. The TCR was taken from a woman of 80 years or more in good health. The gene calls are TRBV20-1 and TRBJ2-4; D is ambiguous. Input material: blood. The CDR3 loop is CSARDTRDIQYF. CDR3 in DNA: TGCAGTGCTAGAGACACAAGGGACATTCAGTACTTC.